A selection of T cell receptor beta chains follows, all from one sample in a study of OX40 agonist ivuxolimab in advanced cancers. Generated by immunoSEQ multiplex PCR, the TCRdb table keeps only in-frame clones and is missing some. This sample has some 48,000 clones, with 60% to 80% found just once. This material consisted of CD4+ or CD8+ T cells sorted from blood, taken in a trial of the OX40 agonist ivuxolimab. These receptors came from an adult with an advanced solid tumor such as melanoma, head and neck, liver or kidney cancer. Both conserved end residues are part of each CDR3. A D gene is named only where the DNA matches it firmly. Size values are once, few and many counts, or a class for expanded clones, and some rows have none.

V: TRBV6-5; J: TRBJ1-2; D: .; size: .; CDR3: CASSYSIAQGTYGYTF; DNA: TGTGCCAGCAGTTACTCGATTGCCCAGGGGACCTATGGCTACACCTTC
V: TRBV19; J: TRBJ1-4; D: .; size: .; CDR3: CASSPPGVTNEKLFF; DNA: TGTGCCAGTAGTCCGCCCGGGGTGACTAATGAAAAACTGTTTTTT
V: TRBV5-4; J: TRBJ2-6; D: .; size: .; CDR3: CASSPGRHSSSGANVLTF; DNA: TGTGCCAGCAGCCCAGGACGACATTCCTCATCTGGGGCCAACGTCCTGACTTTC
V: TRBV15; J: TRBJ1-2; D: .; size: .; CDR3: CATSSGSMGIYGYTF; DNA: TGTGCCACCAGCAGCGGTAGCATGGGAATCTATGGCTACACCTTC
V: TRBV9; J: TRBJ1-2; D: .; size: once; CDR3: CASSVDPSNYGYTF; DNA: TGTGCCAGCAGCGTAGACCCTTCTAACTATGGCTACACCTTC
V: TRBV6-1; J: TRBJ2-5; D: .; size: many; CDR3: CASSEATTQYF; DNA: TGTGCCAGCAGTGAAGCGACGACCCAGTACTTC
V: TRBV7-2; J: TRBJ2-7; D: TRBD1; size: .; CDR3: CASSNPGGEQYF; DNA: TGTGCCAGCAGCAACCCAGGGGGCGAGCAGTACTTC
V: TRBV6-1; J: TRBJ1-5; D: .; size: .; CDR3: CASSGGRFSNQPQHF; DNA: TGTGCCAGCAGCGGGGGACGGTTTAGCAATCAGCCCCAGCATTTT
V: TRBV2; J: TRBJ2-1; D: TRBD1; size: once; CDR3: CASNRDRENEQFF; DNA: TGTGCCAGCAACCGGGACAGGGAGAATGAGCAGTTCTTC
V: TRBV14; J: TRBJ2-1; D: TRBD2; size: .; CDR3: CASSQEKAGGIYNEQFF; DNA: TGTGCCAGCAGCCAAGAGAAAGCGGGAGGAATATACAATGAGCAGTTCTTC
V: TRBV11-2; J: TRBJ1-5; D: .; size: .; CDR3: CASSSSGGVAEPQHF; DNA: TGTGCCAGCAGCTCTTCGGGGGGGGTGGCCGAGCCCCAGCATTTT
V: TRBV5-4; J: TRBJ2-7; D: .; size: .; CDR3: CASSLSSADGYEQYF; DNA: TGTGCCAGCAGCTTAAGTTCGGCGGACGGATACGAGCAGTACTTC
V: TRBV4-1; J: TRBJ1-5; D: TRBD1; size: .; CDR3: CASSPVTGNDQPQHF; DNA: TGCGCCAGCAGCCCCGTGACAGGGAACGATCAGCCCCAGCATTTT
V: TRBV2; J: TRBJ2-2; D: .; size: few; CDR3: CASYYSTGELFF; DNA: TGTGCCAGCTATTACAGCACCGGGGAGCTGTTTTTT
V: TRBV25-1; J: TRBJ1-6; D: .; size: .; CDR3: CASKTAVDNSPLHF; DNA: TGTGCCAGCAAGACGGCAGTCGATAATTCACCCCTCCACTTT
V: TRBV18; J: TRBJ1-1; D: TRBD1; size: once; CDR3: CASSPGTGIGLTEAFF; DNA: TGTGCCAGCTCACCTGGGACAGGGATTGGATTGACTGAAGCTTTCTTT
V: TRBV19; J: TRBJ1-5; D: TRBD1; size: .; CDR3: CASSTDRWTGLDQPQHF; DNA: TGTGCCAGTAGTACAGACCGGTGGACAGGGTTAGATCAGCCCCAGCATTTT
V: TRBV6-1; J: TRBJ2-7; D: TRBD2; size: .; CDR3: CASTPRGLAGGEQYF; DNA: TGTGCCAGCACCCCTAGAGGACTAGCGGGAGGCGAGCAGTACTTC
V: TRBV30; J: TRBJ1-5; D: .; size: .; CDR3: CAWNGGPRNQPQHF; DNA: TGTGCCTGGAACGGGGGGCCCCGCAATCAGCCCCAGCATTTT
V: TRBV21-1; J: TRBJ2-2; D: .; size: .; CDR3: CASSPPTREAGTGELFF; DNA: TGTGCCAGCAGCCCCCCGACTAGGGAGGCGGGCACCGGGGAGCTGTTTTTT
V: TRBV5-6; J: TRBJ2-1; D: TRBD2; size: once; CDR3: CASSLDGGSNYNEQFF; DNA: TGTGCCAGCAGCTTGGACGGCGGGAGCAACTACAATGAGCAGTTCTTC
V: TRBV28; J: TRBJ1-1; D: TRBD1; size: .; CDR3: CASSVTGGYTVNTEAFF; DNA: TGTGCCAGCAGTGTCACAGGGGGTTATACGGTGAACACTGAAGCTTTCTTT
V: TRBV19; J: TRBJ2-2; D: TRBD2; size: .; CDR3: CASRTSGNTGELFF; DNA: TGTGCCAGTAGGACTAGCGGAAACACCGGGGAGCTGTTTTTT
V: TRBV7-2; J: TRBJ1-2; D: .; size: .; CDR3: CASTQTRTDYGYTF; DNA: TGTGCCAGCACCCAAACCAGGACAGACTATGGCTACACCTTC
V: TRBV19; J: TRBJ1-3; D: TRBD1; size: .; CDR3: CASKKGARTTGNTIYF; DNA: TGTGCCAGTAAGAAGGGGGCTAGGACCACTGGAAACACCATATATTTT
V: TRBV6-5; J: TRBJ1-6; D: TRBD1; size: medium-sized; CDR3: CASRKQGYSPLHF; DNA: TGTGCCAGCAGGAAACAGGGGTATTCACCCCTCCACTTT
V: TRBV7-6; J: TRBJ2-6; D: .; size: .; CDR3: CASSSGHSSSGANVLTF; DNA: TGTGCCAGCAGCTCGGGACATTCTAGCTCTGGGGCCAACGTCCTGACTTTC
V: TRBV2; J: TRBJ1-5; D: .; size: few; CDR3: CASSEVNRDQPQHF; DNA: TGTGCCAGCAGTGAAGTGAACAGAGACCAGCCCCAGCATTTT
V: TRBV6-4; J: TRBJ1-5; D: TRBD1; size: .; CDR3: CASSDSVLKDRGNQPQHF; DNA: TGTGCCAGCAGTGACTCGGTGCTCAAGGACAGGGGCAATCAGCCCCAGCATTTT
V: TRBV5-6; J: TRBJ1-2; D: .; size: medium-sized; CDR3: CASSLTRTFLGYTF; DNA: TGTGCCAGCAGCTTGACGCGGACCTTTCTAGGCTACACCTTC
V: TRBV5-6; J: TRBJ2-7; D: .; size: many; CDR3: CASSYGTGARGEQYF; DNA: TGTGCCAGCAGCTACGGGACCGGGGCCAGGGGCGAGCAGTACTTC
V: TRBV11-2; J: TRBJ2-1; D: .; size: .; CDR3: CASSLATLQFF; DNA: TGTGCCAGCAGCTTAGCCACCCTCCAGTTCTTC
V: TRBV4-1; J: TRBJ2-3; D: .; size: .; CDR3: CASSRRLRGETTDTQYF; DNA: TGCGCCAGCAGCCGCCGTTTGAGGGGAGAGACCACAGATACGCAGTATTTT
V: TRBV13; J: TRBJ2-4; D: .; size: .; CDR3: CASSLYSRSKNIQYF; DNA: TGTGCCAGCAGCTTATATAGCAGATCCAAAAACATTCAGTACTTC
V: TRBV6-1; J: TRBJ2-2; D: .; size: .; CDR3: CASRRVGDTGELFF; DNA: TGTGCCAGCAGAAGGGTGGGTGACACCGGGGAGCTGTTTTTT
V: TRBV10-3; J: TRBJ2-1; D: TRBD2; size: few; CDR3: CAISDGTSGRFNNEQFF; DNA: TGTGCCATCAGTGATGGGACTAGCGGTAGGTTTAACAATGAGCAGTTCTTC
V: TRBV19; J: TRBJ2-5; D: .; size: .; CDR3: CASSIGAGGQETQYF; DNA: TGTGCCAGTAGTATAGGGGCAGGTGGGCAAGAGACCCAGTACTTC
V: TRBV7-9; J: TRBJ2-7; D: .; size: .; CDR3: CASRLVGSGGDEQYF; DNA: TGTGCCAGCAGATTAGTAGGTTCCGGAGGGGACGAGCAGTACTTC
V: TRBV5-4; J: TRBJ1-2; D: .; size: .; CDR3: CASSLQGPSGYTF; DNA: TGTGCCAGCAGCTTGCAAGGGCCATCGGGCTACACCTTC
V: TRBV18; J: TRBJ2-7; D: TRBD2; size: .; CDR3: CASSPSGRAGRYEQYF; DNA: TGTGCCAGCTCACCTAGCGGGAGGGCCGGTCGGTACGAGCAGTACTTC
V: TRBV7-2; J: TRBJ2-7; D: TRBD1; size: .; CDR3: CASSSGTGGVWQYF; DNA: TGTGCCAGCAGCTCCGGGACAGGGGGCGTTTGGCAGTACTTC
V: TRBV5-6; J: TRBJ1-2; D: .; size: .; CDR3: CASSGDSVGLGYGYTF; DNA: TGTGCCAGCAGCGGTGATAGTGTGGGGCTCGGCTATGGCTACACCTTC
V: TRBV7-2; J: TRBJ2-5; D: TRBD2; size: once; CDR3: CASSWGLAGGETQYF; DNA: TGTGCCAGCAGCTGGGGACTAGCGGGAGGAGAGACCCAGTACTTC
V: TRBV12-5; J: TRBJ2-7; D: .; size: .; CDR3: CASGLDLRTLLIGYEQYF; DNA: TGTGCTAGTGGTTTGGACCTGAGGACACTGTTAATTGGCTACGAGCAGTACTTC
V: TRBV5-8; J: TRBJ2-1; D: TRBD2; size: few; CDR3: CASSPSGSSYNEQFF; DNA: TGTGCCAGCAGCCCTAGCGGTAGCTCCTACAATGAGCAGTTCTTC
V: TRBV18; J: TRBJ2-1; D: TRBD2; size: .; CDR3: CASSEGSGGPYNEQFF; DNA: TGTGCCAGCTCGGAAGGTAGCGGGGGTCCCTACAATGAGCAGTTCTTC
V: TRBV7-9; J: TRBJ2-3; D: .; size: .; CDR3: CASSRVQRGYQSTDTQYF; DNA: TGTGCCAGCAGCAGGGTACAGAGGGGCTACCAAAGCACAGATACGCAGTATTTT
V: TRBV9; J: TRBJ2-7; D: TRBD1; size: .; CDR3: CASSPRDSPYEQYF; DNA: TGTGCCAGCAGCCCCCGGGACAGCCCCTACGAGCAGTACTTC
V: TRBV6-4; J: TRBJ1-1; D: .; size: .; CDR3: CASNTREGTFF; DNA: TGTGCCAGCAACACAAGGGAGGGAACTTTCTTT